This T cell receptor beta chain was observed in a study of PD-1 blockade in mismatch repair-deficient tumors. Overall study: Patients had approximately 11 mismatch repair-deficient cancer types and were previously treated and progressing. Notes on the study in general: Rapid post-treatment expansion, then contraction, generally preceding radiologic response, marked tumor-resident clones.

Remarks on this clone: The antigen is not known.

Repertoires were generated with immunoSEQ multiplex PCR, while TCRdb's copy carries only in-frame clones and drops some. The sample contains tens of thousands of clones, 80% of which appear only once. This CDR3 region has 18 residues. Germline V gene sequence: CDR1 SGHRS, CDR2 YFSETQ. The J segment lost 0 bases and the V segment lost 0 bases, leaving 8 bases of the junction unmatched. Three pembrolizumab responders had their TCRs sequenced. V usage is TRBV5-1 and J usage is TRBJ2-1; the match to TRBD2 covers 8 bases. This TCR derives from an adult with mismatch repair-deficient cancer. Material: PBMCs, obtained around 6 weeks after starting pembrolizumab. The CDR3 is CASSLAGLGVSSYNEQFF. CDR3 coding DNA: TGCGCCAGCAGCTTGGCGGGACTAGGGGTCAGCTCCTACAATGAGCAGTTCTTC.